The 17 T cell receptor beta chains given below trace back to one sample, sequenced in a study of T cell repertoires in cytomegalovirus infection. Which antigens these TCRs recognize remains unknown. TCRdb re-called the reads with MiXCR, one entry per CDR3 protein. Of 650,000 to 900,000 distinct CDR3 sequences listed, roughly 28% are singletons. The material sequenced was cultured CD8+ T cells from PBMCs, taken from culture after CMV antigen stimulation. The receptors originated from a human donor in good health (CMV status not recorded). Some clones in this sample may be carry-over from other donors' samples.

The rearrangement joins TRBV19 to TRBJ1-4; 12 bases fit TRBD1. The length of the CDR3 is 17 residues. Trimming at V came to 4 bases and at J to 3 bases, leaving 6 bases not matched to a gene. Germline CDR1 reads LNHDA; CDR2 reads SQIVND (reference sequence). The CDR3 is CASSTPGQGAANEKLFF. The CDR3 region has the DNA TGTGCCAGTAGTACCCCGGGACAGGGGGCGGCTAATGAAAAACTGTTTTTT.

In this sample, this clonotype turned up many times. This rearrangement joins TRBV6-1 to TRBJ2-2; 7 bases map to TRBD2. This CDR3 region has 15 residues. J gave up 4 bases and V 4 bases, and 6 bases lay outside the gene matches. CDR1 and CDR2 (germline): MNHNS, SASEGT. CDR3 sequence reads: CASSARDYPTGELFF. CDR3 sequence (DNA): TGTGCCAGCAGTGCCCGGGACTACCCCACCGGGGAGCTGTTTTTT.

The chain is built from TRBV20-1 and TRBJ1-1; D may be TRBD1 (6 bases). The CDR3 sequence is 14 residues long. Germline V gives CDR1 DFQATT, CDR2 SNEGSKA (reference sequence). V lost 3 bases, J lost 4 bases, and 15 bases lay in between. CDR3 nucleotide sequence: TGCAGTGCTAGGAGCTGGGGGCTCGCCACTGAAGCTTTCTTT. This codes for CSARSWGLATEAFF.

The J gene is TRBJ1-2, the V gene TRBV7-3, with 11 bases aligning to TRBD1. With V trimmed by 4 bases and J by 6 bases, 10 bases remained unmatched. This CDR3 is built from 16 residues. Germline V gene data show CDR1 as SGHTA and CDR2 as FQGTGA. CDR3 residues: CASSSIGTGGFDGYTF. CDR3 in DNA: TGTGCCAGCAGCTCGATAGGGACAGGGGGGTTCGATGGCTACACCTTC.

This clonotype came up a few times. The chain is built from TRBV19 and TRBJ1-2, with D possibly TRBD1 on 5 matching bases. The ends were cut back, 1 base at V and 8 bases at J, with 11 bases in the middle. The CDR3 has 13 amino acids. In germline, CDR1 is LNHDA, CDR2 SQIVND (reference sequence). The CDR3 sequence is CASSIGGRDGYTF. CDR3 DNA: TGTGCCAGTAGTATAGGGGGCAGAGACGGCTACACCTTC. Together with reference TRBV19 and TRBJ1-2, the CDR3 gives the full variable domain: DGGITQSPKYLFRKEGQNVTLSCEQNLNHDAMYWYRQDPGQGLRLIYYSQIVNDFQKGDIAEGYSVSREKKESFPLTVTSAQKNPTAFYLCASSIGGRDGYTFGSGTRLTVV.

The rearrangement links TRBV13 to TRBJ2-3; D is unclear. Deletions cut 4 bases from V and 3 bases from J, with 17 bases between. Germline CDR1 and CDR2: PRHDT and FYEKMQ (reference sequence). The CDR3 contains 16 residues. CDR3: CASSSLDHRLTDTQYF. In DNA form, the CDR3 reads TGTGCCAGCAGCTCCCTGGATCATCGGCTAACAGATACGCAGTATTTT.

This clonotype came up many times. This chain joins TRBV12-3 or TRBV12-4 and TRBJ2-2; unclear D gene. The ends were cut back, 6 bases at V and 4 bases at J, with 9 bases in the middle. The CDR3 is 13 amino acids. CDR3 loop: CASSPLATGELFF. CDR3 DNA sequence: TGTGCCAGCAGCCCCCTTGCCACCGGGGAGCTGTTTTTT.

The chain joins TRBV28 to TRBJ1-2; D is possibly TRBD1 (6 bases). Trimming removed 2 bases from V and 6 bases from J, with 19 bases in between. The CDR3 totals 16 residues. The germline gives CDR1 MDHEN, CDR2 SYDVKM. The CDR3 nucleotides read TGTGCCAGCAGTTTAATAGGTGGCAGGGGATTTAATGGCTACACCTTC. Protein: CASSLIGGRGFNGYTF.

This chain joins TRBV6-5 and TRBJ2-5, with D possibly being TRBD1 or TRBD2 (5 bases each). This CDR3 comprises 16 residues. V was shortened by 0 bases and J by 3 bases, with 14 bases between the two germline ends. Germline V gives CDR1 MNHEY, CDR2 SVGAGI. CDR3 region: CASSYSRALGEETQYF. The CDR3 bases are TGTGCCAGCAGTTACTCGAGGGCCCTAGGGGAAGAGACCCAGTACTTC.

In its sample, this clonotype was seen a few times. The CDR3 here is CASGFPFGRDSNYGYTF. The DNA for the CDR3 is TGTGCTAGTGGTTTTCCCTTTGGACGAGATTCTAACTATGGCTACACCTTC. V usage is TRBV12-5 and J usage is TRBJ1-2; D gene uncertain. The CDR3 is 17 residues long. V was cut by 3 bases and J by 0 bases, with 17 bases left in between. From germline, CDR1 is LGHNT and CDR2 FRNRAP.

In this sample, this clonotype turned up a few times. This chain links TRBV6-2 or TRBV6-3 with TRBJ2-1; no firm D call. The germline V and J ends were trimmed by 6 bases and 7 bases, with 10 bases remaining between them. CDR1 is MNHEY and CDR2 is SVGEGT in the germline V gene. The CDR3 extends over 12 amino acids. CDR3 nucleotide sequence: TGTGCCAGCAGCCCGATACCAAATGAGCAGTTCTTC. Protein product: CASSPIPNEQFF.

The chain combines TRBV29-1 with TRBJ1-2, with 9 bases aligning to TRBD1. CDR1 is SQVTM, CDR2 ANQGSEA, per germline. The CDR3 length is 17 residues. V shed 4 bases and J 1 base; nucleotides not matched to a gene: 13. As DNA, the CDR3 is TGCAGCGTTGGCAAATGGGACAGGGAGGACCTTAACTATGGCTACACCTTC. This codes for CSVGKWDREDLNYGYTF.

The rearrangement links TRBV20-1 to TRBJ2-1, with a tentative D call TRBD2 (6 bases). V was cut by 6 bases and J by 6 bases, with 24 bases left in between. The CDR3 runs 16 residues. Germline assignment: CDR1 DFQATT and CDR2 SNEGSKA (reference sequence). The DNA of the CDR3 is TGCAGTGCATCGGACTACGTAGGGCAAAATGGCAATGAGCAGTTCTTC. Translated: CSASDYVGQNGNEQFF.

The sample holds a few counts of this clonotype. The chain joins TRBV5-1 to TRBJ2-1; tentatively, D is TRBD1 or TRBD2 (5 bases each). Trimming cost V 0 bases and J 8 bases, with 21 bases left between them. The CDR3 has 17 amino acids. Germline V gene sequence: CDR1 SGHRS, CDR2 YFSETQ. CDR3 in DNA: TGCGCCAGCAGCTTGGGGTACCGGGACCGGAGGAAGGATGAGCAGTTCTTC. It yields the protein CASSLGYRDRRKDEQFF. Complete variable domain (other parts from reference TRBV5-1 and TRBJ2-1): KAGVTQTPRYLIKTRGQQVTLSCSPISGHRSVSWYQQTPGQGLQFLFEYFSETQRNKGNFPGRFSGRQFSNSRSEMNVSTLELGDSALYLCASSLGYRDRRKDEQFFGPGTRLTVL.

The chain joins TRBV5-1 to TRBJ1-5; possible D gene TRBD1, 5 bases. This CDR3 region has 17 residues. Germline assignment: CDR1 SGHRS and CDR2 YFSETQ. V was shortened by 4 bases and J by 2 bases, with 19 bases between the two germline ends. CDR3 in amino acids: CASSPQGVREGNQPQHF. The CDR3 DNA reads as TGCGCCAGCAGCCCACAAGGGGTCAGGGAGGGCAATCAGCCCCAGCATTTT.

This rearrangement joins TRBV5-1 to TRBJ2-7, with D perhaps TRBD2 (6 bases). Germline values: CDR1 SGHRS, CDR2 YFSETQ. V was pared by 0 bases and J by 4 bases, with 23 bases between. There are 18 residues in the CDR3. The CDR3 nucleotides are TGCGCCAGCAGCTTGGTTCCTAGCGAGGCGGGATTTTCGTACGAGCAGTACGTC. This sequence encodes CASSLVPSEAGFSYEQYV.

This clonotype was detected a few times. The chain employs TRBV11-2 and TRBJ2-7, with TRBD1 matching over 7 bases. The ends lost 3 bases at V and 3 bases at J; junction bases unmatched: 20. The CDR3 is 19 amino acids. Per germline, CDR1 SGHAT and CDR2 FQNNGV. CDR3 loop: CASSLFPFEGAALDYEQYV. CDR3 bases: TGTGCCAGCAGCTTGTTCCCTTTTGAGGGGGCCGCCCTAGACTACGAGCAGTACGTC.